This is a list of T cell receptor beta chains from one sample in a study of blood T cell repertoires in COVID-19. The data were produced by immunoSEQ multiplex PCR, yet TCRdb's version contains in-frame clones alone and is incomplete. The profile shows roughly 63,000 clones, 80% to 90% of them singletons. Input material: peripheral blood. These receptors were obtained from a man aged 60 to 69 with acute or convalescent COVID-19. Both conserved end residues are trimmed from each CDR3. Each record gives: V gene, CDR3 length, D gene, J gene, CDR3 protein. A D gene is named only where the DNA matches it firmly.

v_call: TRBV2
cdr3_length: 19
d_call: TRBD1
j_call: TRBJ1-5
cdr3_aa: ASRLTSLIGTGVLGNQPQH

v_call: TRBV7-3
cdr3_length: 11
d_call: -
j_call: TRBJ2-7
cdr3_aa: ASSLTATYEQY

v_call: TRBV19
cdr3_length: 13
d_call: -
j_call: TRBJ1-2
cdr3_aa: ASSIQTGVSDGYT

v_call: TRBV25-1
cdr3_length: 13
d_call: TRBD1
j_call: TRBJ2-7
cdr3_aa: ASSPHTNRDSEQY

v_call: TRBV28
cdr3_length: 15
d_call: TRBD1
j_call: TRBJ1-2
cdr3_aa: ASSLELGTARNYGYT

v_call: TRBV11-3
cdr3_length: 13
d_call: -
j_call: TRBJ1-3
cdr3_aa: ASSLSGESGNTIY

v_call: TRBV30
cdr3_length: 11
d_call: -
j_call: TRBJ1-2
cdr3_aa: AWTSVGAWFYT

v_call: TRBV4-3
cdr3_length: 12
d_call: -
j_call: TRBJ2-7
cdr3_aa: ASSQNRGGREQY

v_call: TRBV24-1
cdr3_length: 13
d_call: -
j_call: TRBJ2-3
cdr3_aa: ATSDQGPAVATQY

v_call: TRBV13
cdr3_length: 13
d_call: -
j_call: TRBJ2-7
cdr3_aa: ASSLGGVSSYEQY

v_call: TRBV5-8
cdr3_length: 17
d_call: TRBD2
j_call: TRBJ2-1
cdr3_aa: ASSLWTSGSISSYNEQF

v_call: TRBV7-9
cdr3_length: 12
d_call: -
j_call: TRBJ2-7
cdr3_aa: ASSSVGGNYEQY

v_call: TRBV11-3
cdr3_length: 11
d_call: -
j_call: TRBJ2-1
cdr3_aa: ASSFPTRGEQF

v_call: TRBV7-3
cdr3_length: 15
d_call: -
j_call: TRBJ2-6
cdr3_aa: ASSSPGGQAGANVLT

v_call: TRBV4-3
cdr3_length: 12
d_call: -
j_call: TRBJ2-4
cdr3_aa: ASSQDPGADIQY

v_call: TRBV3-1/TRBV3-2
cdr3_length: 12
d_call: -
j_call: TRBJ1-2
cdr3_aa: ASSQLLTSYGYT

v_call: TRBV24-1
cdr3_length: 14
d_call: TRBD2
j_call: TRBJ2-4
cdr3_aa: ATSDRGGETKNIQY

v_call: TRBV7-9
cdr3_length: 14
d_call: -
j_call: TRBJ1-4
cdr3_aa: ASSLSGPLRPEKLF

v_call: TRBV9
cdr3_length: 13
d_call: TRBD1
j_call: TRBJ1-1
cdr3_aa: ASSHYRTGRTEAF

v_call: TRBV7-2
cdr3_length: 12
d_call: TRBD2
j_call: TRBJ2-7
cdr3_aa: ASSPGLAGGEQY

v_call: TRBV12-3/TRBV12-4
cdr3_length: 11
d_call: -
j_call: TRBJ2-4
cdr3_aa: ASTSGVTNIQY

v_call: TRBV3-1/TRBV3-2
cdr3_length: 10
d_call: -
j_call: TRBJ2-1
cdr3_aa: ASSRDSNEQF

v_call: TRBV30
cdr3_length: 14
d_call: -
j_call: TRBJ2-5
cdr3_aa: AWSKTDDGLQETQY

v_call: TRBV9
cdr3_length: 14
d_call: TRBD2
j_call: TRBJ2-2
cdr3_aa: ASSVELAGVAGELF

v_call: TRBV28
cdr3_length: 11
d_call: -
j_call: TRBJ1-2
cdr3_aa: ASSRGGGNGYT

v_call: TRBV19
cdr3_length: 12
d_call: -
j_call: TRBJ2-7
cdr3_aa: ASSFRESPYEQY

v_call: TRBV29-1
cdr3_length: 9
d_call: -
j_call: TRBJ2-7
cdr3_aa: SVEYRYEQY

v_call: TRBV6-2/TRBV6-3
cdr3_length: 17
d_call: TRBD2
j_call: TRBJ2-7
cdr3_aa: ASSYPPEASGRTSYEQY

v_call: TRBV7-8
cdr3_length: 13
d_call: -
j_call: TRBJ1-3
cdr3_aa: ASSSQHYSGNTIY

v_call: TRBV6-2/TRBV6-3
cdr3_length: 13
d_call: TRBD2
j_call: TRBJ2-3
cdr3_aa: ASSYSGGVYMAQY

v_call: TRBV2
cdr3_length: 14
d_call: -
j_call: TRBJ2-5
cdr3_aa: ASSEGDYLGRETQY

v_call: TRBV19
cdr3_length: 10
d_call: -
j_call: TRBJ1-5
cdr3_aa: ASSIGSQPQH

v_call: TRBV14
cdr3_length: 13
d_call: -
j_call: TRBJ2-4
cdr3_aa: ASSLMGTPQNIQY

v_call: TRBV4-3
cdr3_length: 16
d_call: TRBD2
j_call: TRBJ2-2
cdr3_aa: ASSQRRTSETNTGELF

v_call: TRBV5-5
cdr3_length: 12
d_call: TRBD1
j_call: TRBJ2-7
cdr3_aa: ASSPGTGRFEQY

v_call: TRBV10-2
cdr3_length: 12
d_call: TRBD1
j_call: TRBJ1-5
cdr3_aa: ASSLTGVNQPQH

v_call: TRBV5-4
cdr3_length: 13
d_call: TRBD1
j_call: TRBJ2-2
cdr3_aa: ASSLIQGASGELF

v_call: TRBV19
cdr3_length: 13
d_call: -
j_call: TRBJ1-1
cdr3_aa: ASSNSNLRAAEAF

v_call: TRBV11-2
cdr3_length: 11
d_call: -
j_call: TRBJ1-1
cdr3_aa: ASSLAGGTEAF

v_call: TRBV5-1
cdr3_length: 16
d_call: TRBD2
j_call: TRBJ2-3
cdr3_aa: ASSTGTSGRLSTDTQY

v_call: TRBV19
cdr3_length: 12
d_call: TRBD1
j_call: TRBJ2-1
cdr3_aa: ASSPGQGGDEQF

v_call: TRBV6-1
cdr3_length: 15
d_call: -
j_call: TRBJ1-1
cdr3_aa: ASSEEVRVLVNTEAF

v_call: TRBV7-8
cdr3_length: 15
d_call: TRBD2
j_call: TRBJ2-7
cdr3_aa: ASSLRFTSGISYEQY

v_call: TRBV4-2
cdr3_length: 15
d_call: -
j_call: TRBJ1-1
cdr3_aa: ASSQDVGGTVNTEAF

v_call: TRBV7-8
cdr3_length: 13
d_call: TRBD2
j_call: TRBJ2-1
cdr3_aa: ASSWGLAGDSEQF

v_call: TRBV30
cdr3_length: 15
d_call: TRBD1
j_call: TRBJ1-5
cdr3_aa: AWSSGGETYSNQPQH

v_call: TRBV5-1
cdr3_length: 13
d_call: TRBD2
j_call: TRBJ2-2
cdr3_aa: ASATSATLAGELF

v_call: TRBV7-6
cdr3_length: 13
d_call: TRBD1
j_call: TRBJ2-1
cdr3_aa: ASSHGQGDGNEQF

v_call: TRBV6-2/TRBV6-3
cdr3_length: 14
d_call: -
j_call: TRBJ1-5
cdr3_aa: ASSPSRGGSNQPQH